A selection of T cell receptor beta chains follows, all from one sample in a study of regulatory T cells in long-lasting Graves disease. TCRdb ran MiXCR on the multiplex PCR reads and lists one entry per CDR3 protein. Of more than 400,000 distinct CDR3 sequences listed, roughly 15% are singletons. These data also featured in a second study, about T cells in Graves' hyperthyroidism and ophthalmopathy.

Sequenced material: peripheral blood mononuclear cells (PBMCs), taken at new diagnosis, from a patient treated with antithyroid drugs. The origin of the receptors is a woman between 25 and 40 years old with Graves disease. Each CDR3 is given with its conserved first and last residue. D genes are given only for firm matches. Clone size is given for some rows only: seen once, a few or many times, or a class if the clone is expanded.

CDR3 protein,CDR3 DNA,D gene,J gene,V gene,clone size
CASSNGSSGAFYNEQFF,TGTGCCAGCAGCAATGGCTCTAGCGGGGCCTTCTACAATGAGCAGTTCTTC,TRBD2,TRBJ2-1,TRBV11-2,many
CASSGYGTQYF,TGTGCCAGCAGCGGGTACGGTACGCAGTATTTT,NA,TRBJ2-3,TRBV11-2,many
CASSLPGGTEASF,TGTGCCAGCAGTTTACCAGGGGGTACTGAAGCTTCCTTT,TRBD1,TRBJ1-1,TRBV27,NA
CASSQNSGLVYNEQFF,TGCGCCAGCAGCCAAAACTCGGGACTAGTTTACAATGAGCAGTTCTTC,TRBD2,TRBJ2-1,TRBV4-1,few
CASSSSDRVNTEAFF,TGTGCCAGCAGTTCCTCGGACAGAGTGAACACTGAAGCTTTCTTT,NA,TRBJ1-1,TRBV27,many
CASSQGVAASTDTQYF,TGTGCCAGCAGCCAAGGGGTAGCGGCAAGCACAGATACGCAGTATTTT,NA,TRBJ2-3,TRBV3-1,many
CASSLRVRVEKLFF,TGTGCCAGCAGCTTGAGAGTGCGGGTAGAAAAACTGTTTTTT,NA,TRBJ1-4,TRBV5-8,few
CASSLRGLEGTQYF,TGTGCCAGCAGTTTAAGGGGCCTAGAGGGTACGCAGTATTTT,NA,TRBJ2-3,TRBV28,many
CAWRLDKWDTEAFF,TGTGCCTGGAGGTTAGACAAGTGGGACACTGAAGCTTTCTTT,NA,TRBJ1-1,TRBV30,many
CASSNPGGPYEQYF,TGTGCCAGCAGCAACCCAGGGGGCCCCTACGAGCAGTACTTC,TRBD1,TRBJ2-7,TRBV7-8,many
CATTDRDTEAFF,TGTGCCACCACTGACAGGGACACTGAAGCTTTCTTT,TRBD1,TRBJ1-1,TRBV24-1,many
CSALGQGLSETQYF,TGCAGTGCTCTAGGACAGGGGCTGTCAGAGACCCAGTACTTC,TRBD1,TRBJ2-5,TRBV20-1,many
CASSAARLNEQFF,TGTGCCAGCAGTGCCGCGAGACTCAATGAGCAGTTCTTC,NA,TRBJ2-1,TRBV2,many
CASTRDGVNTGELFF,TGTGCCAGCACTAGGGACGGGGTTAACACCGGGGAGCTGTTTTTT,NA,TRBJ2-2,TRBV2,many
CASSFGGGTDTQYF,TGTGCCAGCAGCTTCGGGGGTGGCACAGATACGCAGTATTTT,NA,TRBJ2-3,TRBV12-3/TRBV12-4,many
CASSYLTGQDTQYF,TGTGCCAGCAGTTATCTGACAGGGCAAGATACGCAGTATTTT,TRBD1,TRBJ2-3,TRBV6-2/TRBV6-3,many
CSAGRGPGEEQYF,TGCAGTGCCGGCCGCGGACCGGGGGAAGAGCAGTACTTC,NA,TRBJ2-7,TRBV20-1,many
CASKDRLSGNTIYF,TGTGCCAGCAAAGACCGTCTCTCTGGAAACACCATATATTTT,NA,TRBJ1-3,TRBV6-1,many
CASSGTEETDTQYF,TGTGCCAGCAGTGGGACAGAGGAAACAGATACGCAGTATTTT,TRBD1,TRBJ2-3,TRBV6-2/TRBV6-3,NA
CASTQVTDNTEAFF,TGTGCCAGCACCCAAGTTACAGATAACACTGAAGCTTTCTTT,NA,TRBJ1-1,TRBV4-2,NA
CASRQGLVGLPSRYNEQFF,TGTGCCAGCAGACAGGGACTAGTGGGGCTCCCTTCGAGGTACAATGAGCAGTTCTTC,TRBD2,TRBJ2-1,TRBV6-1,few
CATAGLGKISSYEQYF,TGTGCCACGGCAGGACTAGGCAAGATAAGCTCCTACGAGCAGTACTTC,TRBD2,TRBJ2-7,TRBV28,many
CASSQEWPREETQYF,TGTGCCAGCAGCCAGGAGTGGCCGAGGGAAGAGACCCAGTACTTC,NA,TRBJ2-5,TRBV14,many
CASSYTSGRRETQYF,TGTGCCAGCAGCTACACTAGCGGGAGGCGGGAGACCCAGTACTTC,TRBD2,TRBJ2-5,TRBV7-2,many
CAWIPGNTIYF,TGTGCCTGGATTCCCGGAAACACCATATATTTT,NA,TRBJ1-3,TRBV30,many
CASPARANSPLHF,TGTGCCAGCCCAGCTAGGGCTAATTCACCCCTCCACTTT,NA,TRBJ1-6,TRBV2,many
CASSQSVEQFF,TGTGCCAGCAGCCAGTCCGTTGAGCAGTTCTTC,NA,TRBJ2-1,TRBV16,NA
CASSYGGPARGYTF,TGTGCCAGCAGTTACGGGGGGCCGGCGCGCGGCTACACCTTC,NA,TRBJ1-2,TRBV6-9,NA
CATSSGQGGGSYNEQFF,TGTGCCACCAGCAGTGGGCAGGGCGGCGGCTCCTACAATGAGCAGTTCTTC,NA,TRBJ2-1,TRBV15,NA
CASTVAGGHYEQYF,TGTGCCAGCACCGTAGCGGGAGGCCATTACGAGCAGTACTTC,TRBD2,TRBJ2-7,TRBV6-1,many
CASNPIPDGYGYTF,TGTGCCAGCAATCCAATACCGGACGGCTATGGCTACACCTTC,NA,TRBJ1-2,TRBV6-1,few
CSASKREQYF,TGCAGTGCCTCTAAAAGGGAGCAGTACTTC,NA,TRBJ2-7,TRBV20-1,many
CATTDQGTYNEKLFF,TGTGCCACCACCGATCAGGGGACTTATAATGAAAAACTGTTTTTT,NA,TRBJ1-4,TRBV7-8,NA
CASSPDHSYQETQYF,TGTGCCAGCAGCCCGGACCATTCGTACCAAGAGACCCAGTACTTC,NA,TRBJ2-5,TRBV6-2/TRBV6-3,many
CASKARSYNEQFF,TGTGCCAGTAAAGCCCGCTCCTACAATGAGCAGTTCTTC,NA,TRBJ2-1,TRBV19,NA
CASSFVQDGRQYF,TGTGCCAGCAGCTTCGTTCAGGACGGGAGGCAGTATTTT,NA,TRBJ2-3,TRBV5-4,many
CSVEGHFPYEQYF,TGCAGCGTTGAAGGACATTTCCCCTACGAGCAGTACTTC,NA,TRBJ2-7,TRBV29-1,NA
CASSPDSHTQYF,TGTGCTAGCAGTCCCGACTCGCATACGCAGTATTTT,NA,TRBJ2-3,TRBV7-7,NA
CASSLGGPRAGEQYF,TGTGCCAGCAGCTTAGGGGGACCCAGAGCGGGGGAGCAGTACTTC,TRBD2,TRBJ2-7,TRBV7-2,many
CASSPPGGYSNQPQHF,TGTGCCAGCTCACCCCCAGGGGGATATAGCAATCAGCCCCAGCATTTT,TRBD1,TRBJ1-5,TRBV18,many
CASSNPGLDNEQFF,TGTGCCAGCAGCAACCCGGGACTAGACAATGAGCAGTTCTTC,TRBD2,TRBJ2-1,TRBV11-3,many
CASSPRNTGYGYTF,TGTGCCAGCAGTCCTCGAAATACAGGGTATGGCTACACCTTC,NA,TRBJ1-2,TRBV12-3/TRBV12-4,many
CASRGLAGVSYNEQFF,TGTGCCAGCAGAGGACTAGCGGGAGTCTCCTACAATGAGCAGTTCTTC,TRBD2,TRBJ2-1,TRBV27,many
CASSQDLRQKLFF,TGCGCCAGCAGCCAAGATCTACGGCAGAAACTGTTTTTT,NA,TRBJ1-4,TRBV4-3,few
CASSFASLGTEAFF,TGTGCCAGCAGTTTCGCCAGCCTGGGCACTGAAGCTTTCTTT,NA,TRBJ1-1,TRBV27,few
CATSDETHPEQFF,TGTGCCACCAGTGACGAGACTCACCCTGAGCAGTTCTTC,NA,TRBJ2-1,TRBV24-1,few
CASSLAPTSGRTDTQYF,TGTGCCAGCAGCTTAGCACCGACTAGCGGGCGCACAGATACGCAGTATTTT,TRBD2,TRBJ2-3,TRBV7-8,many
CASSPEGRSSPLYEQYF,TGTGCCAGCAGTCCCGAGGGCAGGTCTTCTCCTCTCTACGAGCAGTACTTC,NA,TRBJ2-7,TRBV27,many
CASRHRAPSTGELFF,TGTGCCAGCAGACACCGGGCACCTTCAACCGGGGAGCTGTTTTTT,NA,TRBJ2-2,TRBV28,many
CASSYTGGGGYGYTF,TGTGCCAGCAGTTACACAGGGGGAGGGGGATATGGCTACACCTTC,TRBD1,TRBJ1-2,TRBV6-5,NA
CASSFRTDYGYTF,TGTGCCAGCAGCTTCAGAACAGACTATGGCTACACCTTC,NA,TRBJ1-2,TRBV7-2,many
CASSYSVTGRGYTF,TGTGCCAGCAGTTACTCGGTGACAGGGAGGGGCTACACCTTC,TRBD1,TRBJ1-2,TRBV6-5,many
CASSSGGLAVSYNEQFF,TGTGCCAGCAGCTCGGGGGGACTAGCGGTCTCCTACAATGAGCAGTTCTTC,TRBD2,TRBJ2-1,TRBV13,few
CASSFFSGRVISYEQYF,TGTGCCAGCAGTTTCTTTAGCGGGAGGGTAATCTCCTACGAGCAGTACTTC,TRBD2,TRBJ2-7,TRBV28,NA
CASSFRTGAGELFF,TGTGCCAGCAGCTTTCGGACAGGGGCAGGGGAGCTGTTTTTT,TRBD1,TRBJ2-2,TRBV7-9,few
CASTWDRGLLNTEAFF,TGTGCCAGCACCTGGGACAGGGGGCTTCTGAACACTGAAGCTTTCTTT,TRBD1,TRBJ1-1,TRBV7-3,many
CANSLGLAGAQETQYF,TGTGCCAACAGTTTGGGACTAGCGGGGGCTCAAGAGACCCAGTACTTC,TRBD2,TRBJ2-5,TRBV6-5,many
CASTRSGGNAGELFF,TGTGCCAGCACCCGATCTGGGGGTAATGCCGGGGAGCTGTTTTTT,NA,TRBJ2-2,TRBV9,NA